Following are 27 T cell receptor beta chains from one sample sequenced in a study of blood T cell repertoires in COVID-19 (dated by TCRdb to the early 2020s). The library was built by means of the immunoSEQ multiplex PCR assay. TCRdb took this table from immuneACCESS and kept in-frame rearrangements with V and J called. Such tables lack part of the clones; where checked against another copy, unresolved V genes explain under half of the gap, and the rest is unexplained. The sample table lists under 250,000 clones, around 91% of them with a count of one. The ten top clones hold about 5% of the sample. Sequencing input: peripheral blood. Receptors were obtained from a woman in her thirties or forties with acute or convalescent COVID-19.

The chain has TRBV28 and TRBJ2-3; tentative D call: TRBD2 (7 bases). The CDR3 length is 15 residues. The V end was cut by 9 bases, the J end by 4 bases, with 20 bases between. Per germline, CDR1 MDHEN and CDR2 SYDVKM. CDR3 sequence (DNA): TGTGCCAGTCACCGGGGCGGGGGCTTTTCAGATACGCAGTATTTT. It translates to CASHRGGGFSDTQYF.

The V gene is TRBV19, the J gene TRBJ1-5; TRBD1 is a possible D gene (6 bases). Trimming left V 10 bases short and J 3 bases short, with 13 bases between. The CDR3 length is 13 residues. Germline CDR1 is LNHDA and CDR2 is SQIVND (reference sequence). The DNA of the CDR3 is TGTGCCACCTCCCGGGACATCAATCAGCCCCAGCATTTT. It is translated as CATSRDINQPQHF.

The chain employs TRBV5-8 and TRBJ1-2; D is undetermined. Trimming shortened V by 2 bases and J by 6 bases, and 17 bases separated the two germline ends. The CDR3 length is 15 residues. CDR1 and CDR2 (germline): SGHTS, YDEGEE. The CDR3 loop reads CASSFSSVVGDGYTF. CDR3 DNA sequence: TGTGCCAGCAGCTTTAGTTCCGTCGTCGGGGATGGCTACACCTTC.

This clone was picked up one time. The gene calls are TRBV9 and TRBJ1-1; no reliable D call. Trimming pared 0 bases from V and 5 bases from J, leaving 8 bases between. Germline V gene lookup returns CDR1 SGDLS and CDR2 YYNGEE. The CDR3 consists of 13 residues. Here the CDR3 DNA reads TGTGCCAGCAGCGTAGATCCGGTAACTGAAGCTTTCTTT. Its protein is CASSVDPVTEAFF.

The V and J genes are TRBV27 and TRBJ1-1; D is perhaps TRBD1 (5 bases). Germline-derived CDR1 and CDR2 are MNHEY and SMNVEV (reference sequence). V was shortened by 1 base and J by 7 bases, with 7 bases between the two germline ends. The CDR3 is made up of 12 amino acids. Here the CDR3 reads CASSLWGSEAFF. In DNA form, the CDR3 reads TGTGCCAGCAGTTTATGGGGCAGTGAAGCTTTCTTT.

The rearrangement uses TRBV10-2 and TRBJ1-1; TRBD1 is a possible D gene (6 bases). The CDR3 sequence is 17 residues long. V was shortened by 6 bases and J by 3 bases, with 23 bases between the two germline ends. The germline CDR1 and CDR2 sequences are WSHSY and SAAADI. CDR3 nucleotides: TGCGCCAGCAGGGGACACAGGGCCTTAGGTCGGGACACTGAAGCTTTCTTT. It specifies CASRGHRALGRDTEAFF.

J is TRBJ2-3 and V is TRBV5-6, with D tentatively TRBD1 (5 bases). Trimming removed 7 bases at V and 0 bases at J, with 15 bases between. CDR1 and CDR2 from the germline V gene are SGHDT and YYEEEE. This CDR3 comprises 15 residues. CDR3 DNA: TGTGCCAGCGGGGCCCCAATCACTAGCACAGATACGCAGTATTTT. It codes for CASGAPITSTDTQYF.

This clone was observed a handful of times. The chain employs TRBV5-1 and TRBJ2-7; 11 bases line up with TRBD1. CDR3 length equals 14 residues. The germline gives CDR1 SGHRS, CDR2 YFSETQ. The V gene end was trimmed by 3 bases and the J gene end by 5 bases; junction bases not matched to a gene: 4. CDR3 amino acids: CASSSGDRGNEQYV. The DNA of the CDR3 is TGCGCCAGCAGCTCGGGGGACAGGGGGAACGAGCAGTACGTC.

The rearrangement uses TRBV19 and TRBJ1-3, with D possibly matching TRBD1 (6 bases). This CDR3 comprises 15 residues. Germline loops: CDR1 LNHDA, CDR2 SQIVND (reference sequence). Trimming pared 5 bases from V and 0 bases from J, leaving 11 bases between. In nucleotides, the CDR3 is TGTGCCAGTAGTCGAACAGGGATCTCTGGAAACACCATATATTTT. This translates into CASSRTGISGNTIYF.

The chain carries TRBV6-1 and TRBJ1-6, with D uncertain. Looked up from germline, CDR1 is MNHNS and CDR2 is SASEGT. With 2 bases removed from V and 0 bases from J, the gap between germline ends came to 5 bases. This CDR3 is 15 amino acids long. In DNA form, the CDR3 reads TGTGCCAGCAGTGAAAGCATCTCCTATAATTCACCCCTCCACTTT. It specifies CASSESISYNSPLHF.

The V and J genes are TRBV3-1 (or the pseudogene TRBV3-2) and TRBJ1-1; no clear D gene. V lost 1 base and J lost 11, with 11 bases in between. Germline values: CDR1 LGHDT, CDR2 YNNKEL (reference sequence). This CDR3 spans 12 amino acids. The CDR3 sequence is CASSQVPGGAFF. The CDR3 bases are TGTGCCAGCAGCCAAGTGCCCGGCGGGGCTTTCTTT.

The J gene is TRBJ1-3, the V gene TRBV7-8, with 7 positions matching TRBD1. Trimming at V came to 1 base and at J to 4 bases, leaving 4 bases not matched to a gene. Per the germline V gene, CDR1 is SGHVS and CDR2 is FQNEAQ. This CDR3 contains 15 residues. The CDR3 nucleotides are TGTGCCAGCAGCTTAGGACAGGGTTCAGGAAACACCATATATTTT. This codes for CASSLGQGSGNTIYF.

The chain recombines TRBV3-1 (or the pseudogene TRBV3-2) with TRBJ2-3; 8 nucleotides agree with TRBD2. The CDR3 spans 16 residues. CDR1 is LGHDT, CDR2 YNNKEL, per germline (reference sequence). V lost 0 bases to trimming and J lost 7 bases; unmatched junction nucleotides: 9. DNA of the CDR3: TGTGCCAGCAGCCAAGAGCCACGGGGGGGAGAAAATACGCAGTATTTT. Residues: CASSQEPRGGENTQYF.

The rearrangement joins TRBV23-1 to TRBJ2-7, with TRBD1 identical over 7 bases. TRBV23-1 is an ORF for which the function is uncertain. Losses at the gene ends were 2 bases for V and 7 bases for J; bases not matched to a gene: 14. This CDR3 is 16 amino acids long. CDR3 nucleotide sequence: TGCGCCAGCAGTCAAGGTGAGAGGGGGCTTAGGCGTGAGCAGTACGTC. It encodes CASSQGERGLRREQYV.

The chain has TRBV24-1 and TRBJ1-1; possibly TRBD1 for D (5 bases). The CDR3 extends over 14 amino acids. Germline lookup yields CDR1 KGHDR and CDR2 SFDVKD. The germline V and J ends were trimmed by 10 bases and 0 bases, with 14 bases remaining between them. CDR3 protein: CATHKRQLNTEAFF. Here the CDR3 DNA reads TGTGCCACTCACAAGCGACAGTTGAACACTGAAGCTTTCTTT.

The chain joins TRBV21-1 to TRBJ2-1; the table's D call, TRBD1, was not checked against the DNA. TRBV21-1 corresponds to a pseudogene. The CDR3 contains 18 residues. The CDR3 region has the DNA TGTGCCAGCAGCAAAGGGTCCTTCGAAGGGGGCATTCACAATGAGCAGTTCTTC. This gives the protein CASSKGSFEGGIHNEQFF.

V usage is TRBV4-1 and J usage is TRBJ1-1; D is possibly TRBD1 (5 bases). Germline values: CDR1 MGHRA, CDR2 YSYEKL. V was cut by 4 bases and J by 7 bases, with 16 bases left in between. This CDR3 spans 14 amino acids. CDR3 protein: CASSPHILGGEAFF. CDR3 DNA: TGCGCCAGCAGCCCGCATATACTGGGGGGTGAAGCTTTCTTT.

The gene calls are TRBV7-8 and TRBJ1-4, with D hard to call. The CDR3 is 14 amino acids. V was shortened by 3 bases and J by 5 bases, with 10 bases between the two germline ends. Germline CDR1 and CDR2: SGHVS and FQNEAQ. The DNA of the CDR3 is TGTGCCAGCAGCTTTAACAGTCAAAATGAAAAACTGTTTTTT. Protein sequence: CASSFNSQNEKLFF.

Only one count was recorded for this clone. The chain is built from TRBV2 and TRBJ1-1, with D possibly matching TRBD1 (5 bases). V was trimmed by 2 bases and J by 5 bases, leaving 18 bases between them. There are 16 residues in the CDR3. Germline V gives CDR1 SNHLY, CDR2 FYNNEI. The CDR3 DNA sequence: TGTGCCAGCAGTGAATCGGAGGAGGGGTTAAGGACTGAAGCTTTCTTT. Translation gives CASSESEEGLRTEAFF.

The V gene is TRBV4-2, the J gene TRBJ2-1; D gene uncertain. In germline, CDR1 is LGHNA, CDR2 YNFKEQ. V was shortened by 1 base and J by 0 bases, with 7 bases between the two germline ends. CDR3 length: 15 amino acids. In nucleotides, the CDR3 is TGTGCCAGCAGCCAAGCTGGCTTCTCCTACAATGAGCAGTTCTTC. It encodes CASSQAGFSYNEQFF.

The chain uses TRBV23-1 and TRBJ2-2, with a possible D match to TRBD1 (6 bases). TRBV23-1 is an ORF, and what it does is uncertain. The V end lost 3 bases, the J end lost 3 bases, and 17 bases lay between the germline ends. The CDR3 is 17 residues long. DNA for the CDR3: TGCGCCAGCAGTCATACTTTGGGGGCGCGGGACACCGGGGAGCTGTTTTTT. Its protein product is CASSHTLGARDTGELFF.

This chain connects TRBV6-4 to TRBJ1-6, with D tentatively TRBD1 (6 bases). Between the trimmed V and J ends, which lost 0 bases and 10 bases, there was a span of 13 bases. Germline CDR1 and CDR2: MRHNA and SNTAGT. The CDR3 is 15 amino acids. The CDR3 region is CASSDSMTGGSPLHF. The CDR3 DNA reads TGTGCCAGCAGTGACTCGATGACAGGCGGCTCACCCCTCCACTTT.

The chain couples TRBV5-1 to TRBJ1-3; TRBD1 is a possible D gene (6 bases). Trimming took 5 bases from V and 3 from J, leaving 15 bases between them. Germline CDR1 and CDR2: SGHRS and YFSETQ. The length of the CDR3 is 15 residues. CDR3 sequence (DNA): TGCGCCAGCAGGCCGGGGGGCGCCTATGGAAACACCATATATTTT. It encodes CASRPGGAYGNTIYF.

The J gene is TRBJ2-3, the V gene TRBV2; D is perhaps TRBD2 (6 bases). Germline V lookup: CDR1 SNHLY, CDR2 FYNNEI. This CDR3 spans 13 amino acids. V was shortened by 4 bases and J by 6 bases, with 11 bases between the two germline ends. The CDR3 DNA is TGTGCCAGCAGTGCGCGGGGTGGCGATACGCAGTATTTT. It codes for CASSARGGDTQYF.

The V gene is TRBV6-2 or TRBV6-3, the J gene TRBJ1-4; D gene ambiguous. CDR1 is MNHEY, CDR2 SVGEGT, per germline. The CDR3 covers 14 residues. The V gene lost 4 bases and the J gene lost 8 bases, with 14 bases spanning the gap. Written as DNA, the CDR3 is TGTGCCAGCAGTTTCCCGGGGTTTGGGGAAAAACTGTTTTTT. It encodes CASSFPGFGEKLFF.

The V call is TRBV12-5, the J call TRBJ2-2; TRBD1 is a possible D gene (6 bases). CDR1 is LGHNT and CDR2 is FRNRAP in the germline V gene. This CDR3 has 17 amino acids. Trimming took 6 bases from V and 8 from J, leaving 25 bases between them. The chain's CDR3 is CASGPKAGQTAPGELFF. In nucleotides, the CDR3 is TGTGCTAGTGGGCCTAAGGCTGGACAGACCGCACCGGGGGAGCTGTTTTTT.

This clone has just a few counts. The rearrangement uses TRBV6-2 or TRBV6-3 and TRBJ1-2; D is ambiguous. The CDR3 length is 13 residues. The germline V gene encodes CDR1 MNHEY and CDR2 SVGEGT. V was trimmed by 5 bases and J by 5 bases, leaving 12 bases between them. CDR3 amino acids: CASSRDPGYGYTF. In DNA form, the CDR3 reads TGTGCCAGCAGTCGAGACCCAGGATATGGCTACACCTTC.